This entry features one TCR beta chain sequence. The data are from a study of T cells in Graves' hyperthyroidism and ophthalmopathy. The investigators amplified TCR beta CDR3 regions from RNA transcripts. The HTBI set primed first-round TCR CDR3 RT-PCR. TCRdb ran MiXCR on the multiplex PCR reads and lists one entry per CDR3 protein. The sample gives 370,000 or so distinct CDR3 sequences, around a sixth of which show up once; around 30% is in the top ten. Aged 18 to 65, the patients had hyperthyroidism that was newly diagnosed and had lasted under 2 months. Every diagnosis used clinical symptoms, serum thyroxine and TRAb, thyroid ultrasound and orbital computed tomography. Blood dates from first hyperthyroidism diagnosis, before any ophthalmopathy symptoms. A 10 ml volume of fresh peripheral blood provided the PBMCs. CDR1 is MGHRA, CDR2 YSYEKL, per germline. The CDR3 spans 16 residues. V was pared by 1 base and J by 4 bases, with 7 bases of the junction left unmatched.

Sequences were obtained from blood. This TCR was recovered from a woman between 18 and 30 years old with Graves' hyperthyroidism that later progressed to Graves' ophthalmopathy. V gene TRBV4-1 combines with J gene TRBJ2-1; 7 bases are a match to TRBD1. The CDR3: CASSQGAGTEYNEQFF. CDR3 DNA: TGCGCCAGCAGCCAAGGTGCCGGGACAGAGTACAATGAGCAGTTCTTC.